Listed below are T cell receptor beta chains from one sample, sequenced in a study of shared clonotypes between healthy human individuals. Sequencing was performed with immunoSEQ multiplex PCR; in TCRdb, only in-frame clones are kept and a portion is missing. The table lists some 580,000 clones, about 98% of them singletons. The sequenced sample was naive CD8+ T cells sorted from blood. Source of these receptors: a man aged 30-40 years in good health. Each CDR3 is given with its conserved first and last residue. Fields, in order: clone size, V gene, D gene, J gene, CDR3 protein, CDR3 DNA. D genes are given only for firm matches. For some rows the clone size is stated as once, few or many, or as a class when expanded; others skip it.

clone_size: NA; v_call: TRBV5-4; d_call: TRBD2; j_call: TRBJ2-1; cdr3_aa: CASSLERREGDEQFF; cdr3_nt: TGTGCCAGCAGCTTGGAGAGGCGGGAGGGGGATGAGCAGTTCTTC
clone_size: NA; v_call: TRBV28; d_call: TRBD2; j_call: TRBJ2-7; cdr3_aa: CASSLLLAISSYEQYF; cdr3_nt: TGTGCCAGCAGTTTATTACTAGCGATAAGCTCCTACGAGCAGTACTTC
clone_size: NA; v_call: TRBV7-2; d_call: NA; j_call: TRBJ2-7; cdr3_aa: CARRGGSDEQYF; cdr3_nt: TGTGCCAGGAGAGGGGGTTCCGACGAGCAGTACTTC
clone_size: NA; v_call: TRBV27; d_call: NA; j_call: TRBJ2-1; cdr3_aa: CASSSRDYNEQFF; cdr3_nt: TGTGCCAGCAGTTCCCGGGACTACAATGAGCAGTTCTTC
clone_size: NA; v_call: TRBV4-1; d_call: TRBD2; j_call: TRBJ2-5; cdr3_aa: CASSQADPSGGVAWTQYF; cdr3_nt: TGCGCCAGCAGCCAAGCTGATCCTAGCGGGGGGGTTGCGTGGACCCAGTACTTC
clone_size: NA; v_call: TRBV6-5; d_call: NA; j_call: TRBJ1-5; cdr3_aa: CASSYSINSNQPQHF; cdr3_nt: TGTGCCAGCAGTTACTCTATAAATAGCAATCAGCCCCAGCATTTT
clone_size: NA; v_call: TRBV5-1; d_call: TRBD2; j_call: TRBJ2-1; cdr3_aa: CASSLALGLAGDEQFF; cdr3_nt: TGCGCCAGCAGCTTGGCCCTGGGACTAGCGGGAGATGAGCAGTTCTTC
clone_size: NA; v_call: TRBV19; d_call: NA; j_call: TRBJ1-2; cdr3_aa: CASSNPEDYYGYTF; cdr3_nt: TGTGCCAGTTCGAACCCGGAGGATTACTATGGCTACACCTTC
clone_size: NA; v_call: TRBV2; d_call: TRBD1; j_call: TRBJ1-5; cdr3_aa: CASLRDRASNQPQHF; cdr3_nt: TGTGCCAGCCTCCGGGACAGGGCGAGCAATCAGCCCCAGCATTTT
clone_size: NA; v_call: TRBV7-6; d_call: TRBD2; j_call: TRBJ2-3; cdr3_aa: CASSLASGSTDTQYF; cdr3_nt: TGTGCCAGCAGCTTGGCTAGCGGGAGTACAGATACGCAGTATTTT
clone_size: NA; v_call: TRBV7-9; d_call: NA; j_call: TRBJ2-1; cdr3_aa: CASSLDQGMTEQFF; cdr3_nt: TGTGCCAGCAGCTTAGACCAGGGGATGACTGAGCAGTTCTTC
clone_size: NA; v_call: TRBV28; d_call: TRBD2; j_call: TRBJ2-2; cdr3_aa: CASSLLAGGTVGELFF; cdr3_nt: TGTGCCAGCAGCCTCTTAGCGGGAGGGACGGTCGGGGAGCTGTTTTTT
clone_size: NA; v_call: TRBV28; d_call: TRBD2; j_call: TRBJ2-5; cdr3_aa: CASSYGLAGETQYF; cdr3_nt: TGTGCCAGCAGTTACGGACTAGCCGGTGAGACCCAGTACTTC
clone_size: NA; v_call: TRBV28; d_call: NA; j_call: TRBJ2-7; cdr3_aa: CASSFGSVMVGYEQYF; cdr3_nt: TGTGCCAGCAGTTTTGGGTCCGTGATGGTCGGCTACGAGCAGTACTTC
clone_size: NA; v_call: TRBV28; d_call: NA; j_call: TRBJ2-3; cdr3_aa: CASSSYSAFTDTQYF; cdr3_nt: TGTGCCAGCAGTTCTTATAGCGCTTTCACAGATACGCAGTATTTT
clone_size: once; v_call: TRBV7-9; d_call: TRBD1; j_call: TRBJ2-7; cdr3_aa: CASSAPPTGFEQYF; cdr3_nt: TGTGCCAGCAGCGCCCCCCCGACAGGGTTCGAGCAGTACTTC
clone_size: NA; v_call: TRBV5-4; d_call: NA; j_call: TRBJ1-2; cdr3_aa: CASTRNDAGTINYGYTF; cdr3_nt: TGTGCCAGCACCCGGAACGACGCAGGGACTATTAACTATGGCTACACCTTC
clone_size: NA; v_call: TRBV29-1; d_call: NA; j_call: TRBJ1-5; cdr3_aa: CSVVGGELSRTQHF; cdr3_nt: TGCAGCGTTGTTGGGGGGGAGCTATCTAGGACCCAGCATTTT
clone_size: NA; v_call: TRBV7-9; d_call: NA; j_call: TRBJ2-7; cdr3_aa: CASSEFELRYEQYF; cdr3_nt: TGTGCCAGCAGCGAATTCGAGCTCAGATACGAGCAGTACTTC
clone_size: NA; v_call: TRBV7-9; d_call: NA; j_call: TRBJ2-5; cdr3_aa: CASSPPPFSREQQETQYF; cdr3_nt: TGTGCCAGCAGTCCTCCCCCGTTTAGCAGAGAACAACAAGAGACCCAGTACTTC
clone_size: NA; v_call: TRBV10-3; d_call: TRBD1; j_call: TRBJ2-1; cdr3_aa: CAISDEDREDEQFF; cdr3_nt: TGTGCCATCAGTGACGAGGACAGGGAGGATGAGCAGTTCTTC
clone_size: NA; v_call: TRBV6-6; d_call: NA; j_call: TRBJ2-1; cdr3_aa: CASSGGEQFF; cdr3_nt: TGTGCCAGCAGTGGCGGTGAGCAGTTCTTC
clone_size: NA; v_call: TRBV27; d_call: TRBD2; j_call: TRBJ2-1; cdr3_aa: CASLSRSAGSSYNEQFF; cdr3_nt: TGTGCCAGCCTTTCCAGATCAGCGGGAAGCTCCTACAATGAGCAGTTCTTC
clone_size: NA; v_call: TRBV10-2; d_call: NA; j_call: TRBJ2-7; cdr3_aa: CASRPGSYEQYF; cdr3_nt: TGCGCCAGCAGACCCGGGTCCTACGAGCAGTACTTC
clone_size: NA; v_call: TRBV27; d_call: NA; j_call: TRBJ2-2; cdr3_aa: CASSLGRGELFF; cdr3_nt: TGTGCCAGCAGCTTGGGTAGGGGGGAGCTGTTTTTT